One and the same sample provided the 14 T cell receptor beta chains below, sequenced in a study of response to subunit inactivated influenza vaccine. TCRdb re-called the RT-PCR reads through MiXCR, storing one row per CDR3 protein. The table records around 530,000 distinct CDR3 sequences, about 17% of them present only once. The starting material was CD4+ T cells sorted from PBMCs, obtained less than 30 months after vaccination. These receptors were collected from a man aged 50 to 69 who received an inactivated influenza vaccine.

Only a few counts were recorded for this clonotype. The rearrangement joins TRBV5-5 to TRBJ2-5; perhaps D is TRBD1 or TRBD2 (5 bases each). V was pared by 5 bases and J by 1 base, with 15 bases between. CDR3 length: 15 amino acids. The germline CDR1 and CDR2 sequences are SGHKS and YYEKEE (reference sequence). The chain's CDR3 is CASSLSGRSQETQYF. In DNA form, the CDR3 reads TGTGCCAGCAGTTTATCGGGACGGAGCCAAGAGACCCAGTACTTC.

The chain has TRBV12-3 or TRBV12-4 and TRBJ1-1; D is uncertain. The CDR3 has 15 amino acids. V was pared by 5 bases and J by 0 bases, with 13 bases between. Written as DNA, the CDR3 is TGTGCCAGCAGTCCTGCAGCGTGGTTGAACACTGAAGCTTTCTTT. Translation gives CASSPAAWLNTEAFF.

V gene TRBV12-3 or TRBV12-4 combines with J gene TRBJ2-1; 7 bases line up with TRBD1. CDR3 length: 15 amino acids. The V segment lost 4 bases and the J segment 4 bases; nucleotides outside the gene matches: 7. CDR3 sequence reads: CASSSSDRRYNEQFF. The CDR3 DNA reads as TGTGCCAGCAGTTCGTCGGACAGGAGGTACAATGAGCAGTTCTTC.

This sequence joins TRBV27 and TRBJ1-2; D remains ambiguous. The CDR3 length is 13 residues. V was clipped by 6 bases and J by 7 bases, with 15 bases between them. CDR1 is MNHEY and CDR2 is SMNVEV in the germline V gene (reference sequence). CDR3 DNA: TGTGCCAGCAGCCCAACGGGCCGCTTTGGCTACACCTTC. It translates to CASSPTGRFGYTF.

The chain carries TRBV7-8 and TRBJ2-3, with 9 nucleotides matching TRBD2. CDR3 length: 18 amino acids. Per the germline V gene, CDR1 is SGHVS and CDR2 is FQNEAQ. V lost 1 base and J lost 5; bases outside the gene matches: 13. CDR3 amino acids: CASSLEAGIAGVLDTQYF. In nucleotides, the CDR3 is TGTGCCAGCAGCTTAGAGGCGGGGATAGCGGGAGTTCTAGATACGCAGTATTTT.

The chain carries TRBV6-5 and TRBJ2-2; D remains ambiguous. The CDR3 totals 18 residues. V was trimmed by 0 bases and J by 7 bases, leaving 21 bases between them. Germline CDR1 and CDR2: MNHEY and SVGAGI. CDR3 DNA: TGTGCCAGCAGTTACTCGGCGGATTCCCGCCTGGGGAACGGGGAGCTGTTTTTT. Translated: CASSYSADSRLGNGELFF.

The table lists this clonotype with a few counts. This chain uses TRBV11-2 with TRBJ1-3; D possibly corresponds to TRBD1 (5 bases). Trimming removed 1 base at V and 2 bases at J, with 9 bases between. Germline CDR1 is SGHAT and CDR2 is FQNNGV. The CDR3 consists of 15 residues. In DNA, the CDR3 is TGTGCCAGCAGCTTAGGAGGCAGGGCTGGAAACACCATATATTTT. It is translated as CASSLGGRAGNTIYF.

Only a few counts were recorded for this clonotype. This chain joins TRBV4-1 and TRBJ2-1, with D perhaps matching TRBD2 (5 bases). CDR3 length equals 12 residues. CDR1 and CDR2 (germline): MGHRA, YSYEKL. Trimming shortened V by 4 bases and J by 16 bases, and 17 bases separated the two germline ends. CDR3 loop: CASSLLDGLIFF. In DNA, the CDR3 is TGCGCCAGCAGCCTATTGGACGGACTCATCTTCTTC.

The chain employs TRBV7-2 and TRBJ1-1; no clear D. The CDR3 covers 15 residues. CDR1 and CDR2 (germline): SGHTA, FQGNSA. The ends were cut back, 5 bases at V and 2 bases at J, with 15 bases in the middle. The CDR3 DNA sequence: TGTGCCAGCAGCCCTCGGGCGGGCATTAACACTGAAGCTTTCTTT. It is translated as CASSPRAGINTEAFF.

The chain has TRBV10-2 and TRBJ2-3, with no clear D. The CDR3 loop spans 16 amino acids. Germline loops: CDR1 WSHSY, CDR2 SAAADI. Deletions cut 8 bases from V and 1 base from J, with 19 bases between. CDR3 nucleotide sequence: TGCGCCAGCCAAGTAGCCCCATTGTCTCGCACAGATACGCAGTATTTT. Protein: CASQVAPLSRTDTQYF.

This chain uses TRBV12-3 or TRBV12-4 with TRBJ2-7; possibly TRBD2 for D (5 bases). The CDR3 length is 13 residues. The V end was cut by 6 bases, the J end by 6 bases, with 15 bases between. CDR3 amino acids: CASRLAGSSEQYF. The CDR3 DNA sequence: TGTGCCAGCAGGCTCGCGGGTTCGAGCGAGCAGTACTTC.

This chain connects TRBV28 to TRBJ1-4, with D possibly TRBD1 on 6 matching bases. Germline V gives CDR1 MDHEN, CDR2 SYDVKM. The CDR3 sequence is 15 residues long. V was shortened by 5 bases and J by 3 bases, with 13 bases between the two germline ends. CDR3 sequence: CASSDGGAANEKLFF. The CDR3 DNA follows: TGTGCCAGCAGTGACGGGGGCGCGGCTAATGAAAAACTGTTTTTT.

The rearrangement uses TRBV4-2 and TRBJ2-6, with 8 bases that match TRBD1. CDR1 and CDR2 from the germline V gene are LGHNA and YNFKEQ. The junction had 15 bases not matched to a gene; V was cut back by 1 base and J by 4 bases. The CDR3 runs 20 residues. CDR3 in amino acids: CASSQVSGQGSPRGANVLTF. DNA for the CDR3: TGTGCCAGCAGCCAAGTATCAGGACAGGGTTCTCCCCGCGGGGCCAACGTCCTGACTTTC.

J is TRBJ2-3 and V is TRBV5-1, with 9 bases aligning to TRBD1. With V trimmed by 0 bases and J by 2 bases, 4 bases remained unmatched. This CDR3 comprises 16 residues. Germline V gives CDR1 SGHRS, CDR2 YFSETQ. The CDR3 loop is CASSLAGTGTTDTQYF. The CDR3 DNA reads TGCGCCAGCAGCTTGGCCGGGACAGGGACCACAGATACGCAGTATTTT.